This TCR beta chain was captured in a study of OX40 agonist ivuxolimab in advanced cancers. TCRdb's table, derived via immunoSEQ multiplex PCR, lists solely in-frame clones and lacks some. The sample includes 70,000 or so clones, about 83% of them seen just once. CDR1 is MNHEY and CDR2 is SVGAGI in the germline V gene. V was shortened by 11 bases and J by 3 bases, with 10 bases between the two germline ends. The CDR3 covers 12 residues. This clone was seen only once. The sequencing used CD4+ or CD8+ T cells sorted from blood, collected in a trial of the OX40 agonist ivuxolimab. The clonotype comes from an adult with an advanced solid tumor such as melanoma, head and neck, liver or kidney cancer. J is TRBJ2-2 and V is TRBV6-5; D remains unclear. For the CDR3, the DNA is TGTGCCTGCAAACGAGACACCGGGGAGCTGTTTTTT. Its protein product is CACKRDTGELFF.